Detailed here is one T cell receptor beta chain. The record originates from a study of blood T cell repertoires in COVID-19. Study-wide context: Acute-phase and convalescent COVID-19 samples originated in the United States, Italy and Spain. PBMCs, B-cell-depleted T cells, or T cells provided the cDNA or gDNA that made up the material.

The CDR3 runs to 14 residues. Germline assignment: CDR1 MNHEY and CDR2 SVGAGI. J lost 7 bases, V lost 6 bases, and 8 bases had no gene match. Authors' data handling: Nucleated cell counts were estimated from reference gene primer amplification. Sequenced by immunoSEQ multiplex PCR; TCRdb stores in-frame clones only, minus some. For V, J and clone size, that table is used; D and trimming come from the DNA. The sample consists of 85,000 to 130,000 clones, more than 90% of them appearing once. This TCR derives from a man in his 70s with acute or convalescent COVID-19. The sample taken for sequencing was peripheral blood. V is TRBV6-5 and J is TRBJ1-2; the match to TRBD1 covers 10 bases. The CDR3 is CASSPGQGKGGYTF. The CDR3 bases are TGTGCCAGCAGCCCGGGACAGGGGAAGGGTGGCTACACCTTC.